The sample holds many counts of the clone carrying this T cell receptor (beta chain). V was clipped by 0 bases and J by 0 bases, with 5 bases between them. Germline-derived CDR1 and CDR2 are MNHNS and SASEGT. The CDR3 sequence is 14 residues long. RNA transcripts gave rise to amplified TCR beta CDR3 regions. Primed by the HTBI set, a first-round RT-PCR was run on the TCR CDR3. TCRdb re-called the multiplex PCR reads with MiXCR, one entry per CDR3 protein. The sample shows roughly 200,000 distinct CDR3 sequences, around 17% of them seen only once. This specimen comes from a study of T cells in Graves' hyperthyroidism and ophthalmopathy. Study summary: Peripheral blood was drawn at first diagnosis, prior to all treatment.

When ophthalmopathy did not progress within 18 months, Graves' hyperthyroidism was considered stable. Newly diagnosed patients aged 18 to 65 had hyperthyroidism of under 2 months' duration. Diagnosis relied on clinical symptoms, serum thyroxine and TRAb, thyroid ultrasound and orbital computed tomography. This TCR came from a man aged 35 to 55 with Graves' hyperthyroidism. The chain is built from TRBV6-1 and TRBJ1-1; the D is unclear. What was sequenced was blood. The CDR3 spells CASSEAALNTEAFF. The CDR3 region has the DNA TGTGCCAGCAGTGAAGCGGCGCTGAACACTGAAGCTTTCTTT.